This TCR beta chain is from a study of blood T cell repertoires in COVID-19. For the study at large: PBMCs, B-cell-depleted T cells, or T cells provided the cDNA or gDNA that made up the material.

V lost 2 bases, J lost 6 bases, and 10 bases lay in between. This CDR3 comprises 13 residues. CDR1 LNHNV and CDR2 YYDKDF come from the germline V gene (reference sequence). Assay: immunoSEQ multiplex PCR; the TCRdb copy retains only in-frame clones and omits some. This sample has some 350,000 clones, with under 95% found just once. The chain couples TRBV15 to TRBJ1-2; possible D gene TRBD1, 5 bases. This TCR was sampled from a woman aged 18-30 years who had recovered from COVID-19. The sequenced material came from peripheral blood. CDR3 in amino acids: CATSRNAGDGYTF. The CDR3 region has the DNA TGTGCCACCAGCAGAAATGCGGGGGATGGCTACACCTTC.